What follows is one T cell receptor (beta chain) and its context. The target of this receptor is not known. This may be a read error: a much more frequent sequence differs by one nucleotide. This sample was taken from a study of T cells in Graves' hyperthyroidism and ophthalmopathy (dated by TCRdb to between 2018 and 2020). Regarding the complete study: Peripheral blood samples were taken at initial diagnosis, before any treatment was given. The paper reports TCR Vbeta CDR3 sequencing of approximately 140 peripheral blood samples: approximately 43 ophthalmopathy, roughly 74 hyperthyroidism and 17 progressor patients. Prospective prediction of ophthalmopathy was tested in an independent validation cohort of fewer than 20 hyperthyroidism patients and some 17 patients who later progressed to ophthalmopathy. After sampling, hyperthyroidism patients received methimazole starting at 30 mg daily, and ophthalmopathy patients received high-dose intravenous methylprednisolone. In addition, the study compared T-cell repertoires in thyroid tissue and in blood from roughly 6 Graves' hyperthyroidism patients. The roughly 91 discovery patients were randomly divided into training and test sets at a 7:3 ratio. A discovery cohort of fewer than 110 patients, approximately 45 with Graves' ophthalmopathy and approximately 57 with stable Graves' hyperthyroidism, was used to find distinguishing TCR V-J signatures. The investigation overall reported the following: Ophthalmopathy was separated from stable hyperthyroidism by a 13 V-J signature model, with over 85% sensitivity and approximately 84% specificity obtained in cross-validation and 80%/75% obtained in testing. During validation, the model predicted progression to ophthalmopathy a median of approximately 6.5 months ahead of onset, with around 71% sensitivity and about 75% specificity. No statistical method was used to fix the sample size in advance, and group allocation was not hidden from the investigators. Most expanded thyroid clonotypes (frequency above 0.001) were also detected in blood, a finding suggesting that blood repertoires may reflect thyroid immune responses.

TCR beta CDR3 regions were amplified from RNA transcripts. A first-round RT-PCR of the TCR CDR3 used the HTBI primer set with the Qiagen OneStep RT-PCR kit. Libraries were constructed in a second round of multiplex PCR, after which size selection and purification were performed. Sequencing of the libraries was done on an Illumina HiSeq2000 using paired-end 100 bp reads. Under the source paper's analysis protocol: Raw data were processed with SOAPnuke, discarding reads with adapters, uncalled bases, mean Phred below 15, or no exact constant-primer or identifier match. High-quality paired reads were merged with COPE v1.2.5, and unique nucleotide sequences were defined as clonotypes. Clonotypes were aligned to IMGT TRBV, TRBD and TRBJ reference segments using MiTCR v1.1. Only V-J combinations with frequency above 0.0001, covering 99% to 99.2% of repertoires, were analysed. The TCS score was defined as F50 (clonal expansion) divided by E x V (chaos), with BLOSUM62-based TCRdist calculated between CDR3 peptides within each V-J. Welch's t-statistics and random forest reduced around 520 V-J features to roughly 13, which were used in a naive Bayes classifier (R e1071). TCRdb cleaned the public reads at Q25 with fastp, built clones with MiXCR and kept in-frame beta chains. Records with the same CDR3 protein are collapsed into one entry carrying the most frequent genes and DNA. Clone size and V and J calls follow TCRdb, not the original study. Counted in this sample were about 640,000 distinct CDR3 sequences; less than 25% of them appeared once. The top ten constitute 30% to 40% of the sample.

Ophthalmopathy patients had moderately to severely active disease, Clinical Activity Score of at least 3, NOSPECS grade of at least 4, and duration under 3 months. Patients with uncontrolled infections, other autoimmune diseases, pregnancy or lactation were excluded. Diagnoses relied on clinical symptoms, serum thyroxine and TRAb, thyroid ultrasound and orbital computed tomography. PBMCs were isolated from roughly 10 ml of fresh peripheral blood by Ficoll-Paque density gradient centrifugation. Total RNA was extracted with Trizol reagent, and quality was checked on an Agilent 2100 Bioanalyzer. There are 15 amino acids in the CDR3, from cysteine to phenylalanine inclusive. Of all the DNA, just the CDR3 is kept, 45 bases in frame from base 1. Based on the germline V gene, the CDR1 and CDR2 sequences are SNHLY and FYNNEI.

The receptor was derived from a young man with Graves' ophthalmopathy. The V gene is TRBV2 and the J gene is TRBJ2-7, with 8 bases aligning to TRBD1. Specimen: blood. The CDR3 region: CASSHDRGSFHEQCF. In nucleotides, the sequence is TGTGCCAGCAGTCACGACAGGGGAAGTTTCCACGAGCAGTGCTTC.